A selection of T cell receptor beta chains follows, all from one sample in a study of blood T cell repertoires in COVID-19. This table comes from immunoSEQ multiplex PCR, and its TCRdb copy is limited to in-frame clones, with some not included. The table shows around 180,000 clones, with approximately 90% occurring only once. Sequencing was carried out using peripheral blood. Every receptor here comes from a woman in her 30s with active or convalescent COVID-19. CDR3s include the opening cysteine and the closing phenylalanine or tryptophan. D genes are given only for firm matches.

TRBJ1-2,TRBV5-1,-,TGCGCCAGCAGCTTGGATACAGGGATCGATGGCTACACCTTC,CASSLDTGIDGYTF
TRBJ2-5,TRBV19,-,TGTGCCAGTAGTGGACCTGGGGGCCGAGAGACCCAGTACTTC,CASSGPGGRETQYF
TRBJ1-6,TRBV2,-,TGTGCCAGCAGTGAGCCCGGGTCGGCCCTCCACTTT,CASSEPGSALHF
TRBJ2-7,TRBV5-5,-,TGTGCCAGCAGGGACATTACAGGGATGAACGACGAGCAGTACTTC,CASRDITGMNDEQYF
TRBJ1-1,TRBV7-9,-,TGTGCCAGCAGCAGGTCCTTGGAGGGGGAAGCTTTCTTT,CASSRSLEGEAFF
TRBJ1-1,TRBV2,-,TGTGCCAGCACCCGTTGGGGCGAGAACACTGAAGCTTTCTTT,CASTRWGENTEAFF
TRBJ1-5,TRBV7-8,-,TGTGCCAGCACCGCGGGGGGCGTCAATCAGCCCCAGCATTTT,CASTAGGVNQPQHF
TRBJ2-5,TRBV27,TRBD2,TGTGCCAGCAGACTAGCGGGGGGCGAGACCCAGTACTTC,CASRLAGGETQYF
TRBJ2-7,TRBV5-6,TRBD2,TGTGCCAGCAGCTTTAAGTGGACTAGCGGGAGGGCGGACGAGCAGTACTTC,CASSFKWTSGRADEQYF
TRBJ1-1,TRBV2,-,TGTGCCAGCAAGGGGGACGGAGAAACTGAAGCTTTCTTT,CASKGDGETEAFF
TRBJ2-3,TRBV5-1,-,TGCGCCAGCAGCTTGAATACAGGAAGTAGCACAGATACGCAGTATTTT,CASSLNTGSSTDTQYF
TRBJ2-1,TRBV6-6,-,TGTGCCAGCAGTTTACCGGGACTTCGCTACAATGAGCAGTTCTTC,CASSLPGLRYNEQFF
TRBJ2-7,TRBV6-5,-,TGTGCCAGCAGTTACTCGTGGAGCTACGAGCAGTACTTC,CASSYSWSYEQYF
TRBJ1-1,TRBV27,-,TGTGCCAGCAGTTTGGGAGGGGGAGGAACTGAAGCTTTCTTT,CASSLGGGGTEAFF
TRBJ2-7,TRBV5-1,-,TGCGCCAGCAGCTTGGCCGGGGTCCCCCGCGAGCAGTACTTC,CASSLAGVPREQYF
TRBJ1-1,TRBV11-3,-,TGTGCCAGCAGCTTAGGGAGGGGAACTGAAGCTTTCTTT,CASSLGRGTEAFF
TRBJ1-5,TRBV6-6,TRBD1,TGTGCCAGCAGTTACTCGGACAGGGCCAATCAGCCCCAGCATTTT,CASSYSDRANQPQHF